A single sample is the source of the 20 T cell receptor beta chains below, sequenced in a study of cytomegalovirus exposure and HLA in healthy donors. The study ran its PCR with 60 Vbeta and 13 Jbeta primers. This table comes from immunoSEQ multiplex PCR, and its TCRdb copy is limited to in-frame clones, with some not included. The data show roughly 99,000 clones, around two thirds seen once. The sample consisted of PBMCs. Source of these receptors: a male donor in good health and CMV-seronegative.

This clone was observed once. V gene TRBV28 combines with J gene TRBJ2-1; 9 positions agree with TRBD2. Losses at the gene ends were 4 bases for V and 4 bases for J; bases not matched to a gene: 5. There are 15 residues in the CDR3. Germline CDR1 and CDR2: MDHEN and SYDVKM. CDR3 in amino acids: CASSSPAGGYNEQFF. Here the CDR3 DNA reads TGTGCCAGCAGTTCCCCAGCGGGAGGTTACAATGAGCAGTTCTTC. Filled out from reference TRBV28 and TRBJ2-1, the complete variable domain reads DVKVTQSSRYLVKRTGEKVFLECVQDMDHENMFWYRQDPGLGLRLIYFSYDVKMKEKGDIPEGYSVSREKKERFSLILESASTNQTSMYLCASSSPAGGYNEQFFGPGTRLTVL.

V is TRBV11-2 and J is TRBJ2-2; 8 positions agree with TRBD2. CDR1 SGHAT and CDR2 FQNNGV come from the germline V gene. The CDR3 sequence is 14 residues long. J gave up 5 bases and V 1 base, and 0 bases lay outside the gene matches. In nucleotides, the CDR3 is TGTGCCAGCAGCTTAGCGGGAGGGACCGGGGAGCTGTTTTTT. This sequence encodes CASSLAGGTGELFF.

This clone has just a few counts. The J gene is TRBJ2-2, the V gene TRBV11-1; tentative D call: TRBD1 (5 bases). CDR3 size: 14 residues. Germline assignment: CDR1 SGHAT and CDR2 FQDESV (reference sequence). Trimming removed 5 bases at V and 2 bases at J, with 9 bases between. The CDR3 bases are TGTGCCAGCAGCCCCGGACAAAACACCGGGGAGCTGTTTTTT. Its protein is CASSPGQNTGELFF.

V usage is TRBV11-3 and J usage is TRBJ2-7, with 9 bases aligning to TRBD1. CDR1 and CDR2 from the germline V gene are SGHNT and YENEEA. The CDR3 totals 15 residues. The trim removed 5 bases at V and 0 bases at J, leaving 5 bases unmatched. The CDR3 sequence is CASSLRTGVSYEQYF. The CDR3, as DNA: TGTGCCAGCAGCCTTCGGACAGGGGTCTCCTACGAGCAGTACTTC.

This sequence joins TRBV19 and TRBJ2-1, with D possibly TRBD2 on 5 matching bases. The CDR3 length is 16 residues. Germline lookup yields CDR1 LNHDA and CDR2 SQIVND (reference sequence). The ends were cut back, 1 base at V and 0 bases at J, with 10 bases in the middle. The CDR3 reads CASSIVSGSSYNEQFF. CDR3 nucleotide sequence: TGTGCCAGTAGTATAGTGTCGGGGAGCTCCTACAATGAGCAGTTCTTC.

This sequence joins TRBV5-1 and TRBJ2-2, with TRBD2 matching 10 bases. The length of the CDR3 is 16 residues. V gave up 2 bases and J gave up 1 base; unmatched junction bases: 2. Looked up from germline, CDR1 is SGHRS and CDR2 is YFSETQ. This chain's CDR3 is CASSFSSGRNTGELFF. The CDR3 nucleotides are TGCGCCAGCAGCTTTTCTAGCGGGAGGAACACCGGGGAGCTGTTTTTT.

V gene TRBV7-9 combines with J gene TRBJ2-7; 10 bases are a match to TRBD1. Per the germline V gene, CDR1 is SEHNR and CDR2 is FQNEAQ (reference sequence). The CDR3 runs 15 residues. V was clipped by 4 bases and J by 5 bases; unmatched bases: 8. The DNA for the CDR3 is TGTGCCAGCAGCTCCGGGACAGGGGTGAGGGACGAGCAGTACTTC. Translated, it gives CASSSGTGVRDEQYF.

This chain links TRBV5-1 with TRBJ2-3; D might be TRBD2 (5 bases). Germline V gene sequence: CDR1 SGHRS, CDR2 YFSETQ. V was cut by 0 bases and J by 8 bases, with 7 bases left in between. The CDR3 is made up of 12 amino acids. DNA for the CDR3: TGCGCCAGCAGCTTGGCCGAGGGTACGCAGTATTTT. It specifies CASSLAEGTQYF. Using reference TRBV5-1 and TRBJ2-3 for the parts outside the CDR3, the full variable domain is KAGVTQTPRYLIKTRGQQVTLSCSPISGHRSVSWYQQTPGQGLQFLFEYFSETQRNKGNFPGRFSGRQFSNSRSEMNVSTLELGDSALYLCASSLAEGTQYFGPGTRLTVL.

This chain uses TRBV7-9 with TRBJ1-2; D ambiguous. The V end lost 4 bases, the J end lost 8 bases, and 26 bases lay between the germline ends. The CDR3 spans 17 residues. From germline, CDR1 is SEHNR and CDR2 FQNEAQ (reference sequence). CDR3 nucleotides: TGTGCCAGCAGCTCCAACTCCGGGCCCGAGGGTGTATGCGGCTACACCTTC. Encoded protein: CASSSNSGPEGVCGYTF.

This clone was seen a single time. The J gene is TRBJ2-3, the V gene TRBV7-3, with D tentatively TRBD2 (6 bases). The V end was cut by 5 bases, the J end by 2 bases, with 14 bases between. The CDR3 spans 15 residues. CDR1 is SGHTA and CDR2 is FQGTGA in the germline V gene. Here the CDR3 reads CASSPSGGITDTQYF. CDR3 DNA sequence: TGTGCCAGCAGCCCAAGTGGCGGGATCACAGATACGCAGTATTTT. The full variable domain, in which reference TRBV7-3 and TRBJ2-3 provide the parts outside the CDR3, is GAGVSQTPSNKVTEKGKYVELRCDPISGHTALYWYRQSLGQGPEFLIYFQGTGAADDSGLPNDRFFAVRPEGSVSTLKIQRTERGDSAVYLCASSPSGGITDTQYFGPGTRLTVL.

The CDR3 region has the DNA TGTGCCTGGGCCCGAGACAGGGGGTATATGAACACTGAAGCTTTCTTT. This encodes CAWARDRGYMNTEAFF. The rearrangement joins TRBV30 to TRBJ1-1; 9 bases fit TRBD1. This CDR3 is built from 16 residues. V shed 5 bases and J 0 bases; nucleotides not matched to a gene: 10. Per the germline V gene, CDR1 is GTSNPN and CDR2 is SVGIG (reference sequence).

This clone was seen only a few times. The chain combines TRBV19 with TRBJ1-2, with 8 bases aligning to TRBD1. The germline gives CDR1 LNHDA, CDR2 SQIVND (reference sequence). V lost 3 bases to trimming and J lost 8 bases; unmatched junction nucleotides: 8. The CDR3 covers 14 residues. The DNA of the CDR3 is TGTGCCAGTAGTATGTCACAGGGGGTTAGCGGCTACACCTTC. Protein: CASSMSQGVSGYTF.

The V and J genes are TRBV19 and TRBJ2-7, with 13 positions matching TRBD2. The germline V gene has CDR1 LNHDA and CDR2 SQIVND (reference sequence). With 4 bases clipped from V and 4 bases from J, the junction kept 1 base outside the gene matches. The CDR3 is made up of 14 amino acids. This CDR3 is CASSRTSGSYEQYF. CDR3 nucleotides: TGTGCCAGTAGTAGGACTAGCGGGAGTTACGAGCAGTACTTC.

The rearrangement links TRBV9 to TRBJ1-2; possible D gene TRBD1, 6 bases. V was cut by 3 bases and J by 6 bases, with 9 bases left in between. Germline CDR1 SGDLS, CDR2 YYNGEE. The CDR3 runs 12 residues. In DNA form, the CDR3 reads TGTGCCAGCAGCGCGGGACACCATGGCTACACCTTC. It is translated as CASSAGHHGYTF. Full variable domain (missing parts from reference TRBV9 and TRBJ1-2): DSGVTQTPKHLITATGQRVTLRCSPRSGDLSVYWYQQSLDQGLQFLIQYYNGEERAKGNILERFSAQQFPDLHSELNLSSLELGDSALYFCASSAGHHGYTFGSGTRLTVV.

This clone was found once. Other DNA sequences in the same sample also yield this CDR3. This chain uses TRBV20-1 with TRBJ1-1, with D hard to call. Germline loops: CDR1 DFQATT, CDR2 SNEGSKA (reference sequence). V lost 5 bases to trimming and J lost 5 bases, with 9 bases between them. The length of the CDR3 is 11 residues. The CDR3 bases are TGCAGTGCTCGTGAGTGGACTGAAGCTTTCTTT. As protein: CSAREWTEAFF.

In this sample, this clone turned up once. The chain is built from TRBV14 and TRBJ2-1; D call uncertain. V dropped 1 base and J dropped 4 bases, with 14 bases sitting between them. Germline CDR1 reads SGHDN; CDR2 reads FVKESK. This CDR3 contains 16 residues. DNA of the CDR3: TGTGCCAGCAGCCAAGCGAGGTCCCGGATTTACAATGAGCAGTTCTTC. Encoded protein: CASSQARSRIYNEQFF.

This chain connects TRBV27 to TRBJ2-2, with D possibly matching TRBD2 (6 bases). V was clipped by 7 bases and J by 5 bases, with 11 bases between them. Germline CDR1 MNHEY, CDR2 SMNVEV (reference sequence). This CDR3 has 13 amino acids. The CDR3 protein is CASTWGETGELFF. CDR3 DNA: TGTGCCAGCACCTGGGGGGAAACCGGGGAGCTGTTTTTT.

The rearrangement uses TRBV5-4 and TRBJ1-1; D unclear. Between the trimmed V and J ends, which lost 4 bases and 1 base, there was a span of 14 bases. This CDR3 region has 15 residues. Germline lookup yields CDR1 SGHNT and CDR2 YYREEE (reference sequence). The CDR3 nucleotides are TGTGCCAGCAGCCCCTTGTCCCAGTCGAACACTGAAGCTTTCTTT. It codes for CASSPLSQSNTEAFF.

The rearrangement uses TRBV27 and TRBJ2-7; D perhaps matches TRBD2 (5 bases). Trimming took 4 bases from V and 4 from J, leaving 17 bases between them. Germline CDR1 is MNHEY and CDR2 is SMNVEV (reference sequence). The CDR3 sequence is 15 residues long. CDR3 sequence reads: CASSSSTLTWYEQYF. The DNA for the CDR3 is TGTGCCAGCAGTTCTAGCACCTTGACGTGGTACGAGCAGTACTTC.

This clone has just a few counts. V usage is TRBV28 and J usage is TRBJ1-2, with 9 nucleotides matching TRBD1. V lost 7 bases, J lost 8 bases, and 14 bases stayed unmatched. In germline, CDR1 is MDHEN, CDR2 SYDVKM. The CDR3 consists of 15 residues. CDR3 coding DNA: TGTGCCAGCACCTCGTACAGGGGGCAGGAGGGCGGCTACACCTTC. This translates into CASTSYRGQEGGYTF.